This TCR beta chain was identified in a study of blood T cell repertoires in COVID-19 (dated by TCRdb to 2019 to 2021). Regarding the complete study: Samples covering the acute and convalescent phases of COVID-19 were provided by collaborators in the United States, Italy and Spain. The material from the prospective study consisted of cDNA or gDNA derived from T cells, B-cell-depleted T cells, or PBMCs. The dataset comprised deeply sampled blood TCRbeta repertoires from subjects exposed to, actively infected with, or recovered from COVID-19. The repertoires were made available in a free public database intended to serve as a resource for research on the immune response to SARS-CoV-2. The samples were drawn from two sources: the first 160 participants of the ongoing ImmuneRACE study, and 950 to 1,500 subjects contributed by 6 global collaborators. Sample metadata almost always included a de-identified subject ID, COVID-19 status, age in years and sex. Where available, HLA class I and class II types were obtained from metadata supplied by the sample provider rather than from assay-based typing.

TCRbeta CDR3 regions were amplified from genomic DNA using the immunoSEQ Assay, a bias-controlled multiplex PCR. On the study's bioinformatics: The number of nucleated cells in each sample was estimated by amplification of reference gene primers within the assay. Sequence reads were collapsed and filtered to measure the absolute abundance of every unique TCRbeta CDR3 rearrangement. Productive Simpson clonality was computed per sample as the square root of Simpson's diversity index over productive rearrangements. The clones in this table, taken by TCRdb from immuneACCESS, are in-frame only. Not every clone is retained; where verified, under half of the shortfall comes from an unresolved V gene, and the cause of the rest is unknown. V and J calls and clone size are those listed in that table; D and trimming were worked out from the DNA. The sample table records under 150,000 clones; about 84% of these occur just once. The leading ten clones occupy about 1.4% of the sample.

The germline V gene (reference sequence) provides CDR1 MNHNY and CDR2 SVGAGI. Trimmed from V: 2 bases; trimmed from J: 5 bases; junction bases lacking a gene match: 5. The CDR3 contains 14 residues, cysteine and valine counted. Of the read, only the CDR3 DNA is kept; its 42 bases are in frame from base 1. Overall study results and their limits: The quantity of clinical and demographic metadata differed by source and by participant and was supplied without curation.

This clone was detected once. Which antigen it targets is not known. Qualities for individual bases were not recorded, and no much larger clone is one base off. The collaborating institutions used their own protocols to collect whole blood in K2EDTA tubes. For TCRbeta analysis, collaborators shipped samples in one of three forms: frozen whole blood, isolated PBMCs, or DNA extracted from either of those sample types. Sequenced material: peripheral blood. The TCR sequence derives from a middle-aged man with acute or convalescent COVID-19. The chain couples TRBV6-6 to TRBJ2-7; TRBD1 agrees with 8 junctional bases. The nucleotide sequence is given as TGTGCCAGCAGTTACCGAGGACAGGGTGACGAGCAGTACGTC. Its protein product is CASSYRGQGDEQYV.